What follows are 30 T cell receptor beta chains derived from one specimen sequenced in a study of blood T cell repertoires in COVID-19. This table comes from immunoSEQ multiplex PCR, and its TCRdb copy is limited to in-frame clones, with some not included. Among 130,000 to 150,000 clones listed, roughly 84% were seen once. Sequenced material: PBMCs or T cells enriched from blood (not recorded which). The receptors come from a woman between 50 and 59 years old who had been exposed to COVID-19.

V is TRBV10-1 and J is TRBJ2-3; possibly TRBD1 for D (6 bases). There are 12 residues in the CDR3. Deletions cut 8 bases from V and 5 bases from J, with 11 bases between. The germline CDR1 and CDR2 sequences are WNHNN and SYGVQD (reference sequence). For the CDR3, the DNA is TGCGCCAGCGCAGGGGTGGGAGATACGCAGTATTTT. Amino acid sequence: CASAGVGDTQYF.

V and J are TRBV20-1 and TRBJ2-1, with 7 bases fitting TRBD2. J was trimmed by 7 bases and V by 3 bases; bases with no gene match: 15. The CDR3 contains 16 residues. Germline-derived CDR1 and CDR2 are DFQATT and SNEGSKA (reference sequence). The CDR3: CSASRASGSTANEQFF. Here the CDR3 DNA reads TGCAGTGCTAGTAGGGCTAGCGGTTCAACGGCGAATGAGCAGTTCTTC.

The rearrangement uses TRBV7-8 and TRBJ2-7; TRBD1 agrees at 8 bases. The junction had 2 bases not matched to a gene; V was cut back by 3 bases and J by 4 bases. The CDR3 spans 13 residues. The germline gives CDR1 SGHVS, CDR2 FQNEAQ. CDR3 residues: CASSLTGAYEQYF. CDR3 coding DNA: TGTGCCAGCAGCTTGACAGGGGCGTACGAGCAGTACTTC. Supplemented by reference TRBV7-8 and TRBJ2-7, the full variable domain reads GAGVSQSPRYKVAKRGQDVALRCDPISGHVSLFWYQQALGQGPEFLTYFQNEAQLDKSGLPSDRFFAERPEGSVSTLKIQRTQQEDSAVYLCASSLTGAYEQYFGPGTRLTVT.

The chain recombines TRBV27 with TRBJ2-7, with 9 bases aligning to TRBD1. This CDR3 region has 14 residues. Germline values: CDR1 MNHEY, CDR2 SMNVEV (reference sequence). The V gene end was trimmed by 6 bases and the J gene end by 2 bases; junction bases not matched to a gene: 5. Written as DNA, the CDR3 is TGTGCCAGCAGGGGGACAGGGAGGACCTACGAGCAGTACTTC. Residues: CASRGTGRTYEQYF.

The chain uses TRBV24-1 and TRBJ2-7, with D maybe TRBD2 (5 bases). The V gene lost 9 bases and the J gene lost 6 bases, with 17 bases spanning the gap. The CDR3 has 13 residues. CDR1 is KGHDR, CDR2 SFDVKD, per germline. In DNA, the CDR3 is TGTGCCACCTCCCATCGGGGTCTGGTCGAGCAGTACTTC. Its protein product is CATSHRGLVEQYF.

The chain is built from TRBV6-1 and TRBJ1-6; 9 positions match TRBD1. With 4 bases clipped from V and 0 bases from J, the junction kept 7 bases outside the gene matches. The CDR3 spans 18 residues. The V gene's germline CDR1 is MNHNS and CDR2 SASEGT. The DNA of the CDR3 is TGTGCCAGCAGTGCTCCGGGACAGGGCCTCTCCTATAATTCACCCCTCCACTTT. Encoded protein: CASSAPGQGLSYNSPLHF.

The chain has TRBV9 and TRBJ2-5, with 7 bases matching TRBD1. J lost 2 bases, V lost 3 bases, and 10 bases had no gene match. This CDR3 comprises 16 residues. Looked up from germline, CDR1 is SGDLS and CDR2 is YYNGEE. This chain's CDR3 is CASSAPRTGSQETQYF. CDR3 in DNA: TGTGCCAGCAGCGCCCCCCGGACAGGTTCTCAAGAGACCCAGTACTTC.

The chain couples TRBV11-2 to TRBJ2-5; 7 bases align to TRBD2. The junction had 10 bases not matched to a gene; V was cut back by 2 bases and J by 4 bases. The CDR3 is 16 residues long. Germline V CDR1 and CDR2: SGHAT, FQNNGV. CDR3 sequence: CASSLWGRASAETQYF. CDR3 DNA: TGTGCCAGCAGCTTATGGGGGAGGGCCTCCGCAGAGACCCAGTACTTC.

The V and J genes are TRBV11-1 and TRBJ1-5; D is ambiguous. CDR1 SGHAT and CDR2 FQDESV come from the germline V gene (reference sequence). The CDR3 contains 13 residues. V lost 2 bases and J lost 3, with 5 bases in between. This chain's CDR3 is CASSLKANQPQHF. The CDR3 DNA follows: TGTGCCAGCAGCTTAAAAGCCAATCAGCCCCAGCATTTT.

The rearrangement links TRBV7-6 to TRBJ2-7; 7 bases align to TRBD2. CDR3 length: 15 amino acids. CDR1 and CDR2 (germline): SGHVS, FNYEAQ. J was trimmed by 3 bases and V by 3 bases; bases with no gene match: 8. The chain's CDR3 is CASSLGGTADYEQYF. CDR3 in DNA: TGTGCCAGCAGCTTGGGGGGGACGGCGGACTACGAGCAGTACTTC.

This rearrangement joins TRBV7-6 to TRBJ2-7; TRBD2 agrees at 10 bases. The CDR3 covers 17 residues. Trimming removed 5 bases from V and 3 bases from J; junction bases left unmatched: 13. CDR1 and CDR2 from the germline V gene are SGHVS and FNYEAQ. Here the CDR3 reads CASSRTSGVVGGYEQYF. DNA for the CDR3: TGTGCCAGCAGCCGAACTAGCGGGGTTGTTGGTGGCTACGAGCAGTACTTC.

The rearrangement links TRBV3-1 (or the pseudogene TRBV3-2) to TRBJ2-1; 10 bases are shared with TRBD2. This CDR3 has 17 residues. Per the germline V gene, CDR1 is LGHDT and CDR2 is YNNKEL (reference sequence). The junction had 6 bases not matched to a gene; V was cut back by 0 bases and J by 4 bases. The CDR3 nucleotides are TGTGCCAGCAGCCAAGATCAGCTAGCGGGAGCGTACAATGAGCAGTTCTTC. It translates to CASSQDQLAGAYNEQFF.

CDR3 bases: TGTGCCAGCTCCCTCGGGGGGTTCTATAATTCACCCCTCCACTTT. Residues: CASSLGGFYNSPLHF. The rearrangement uses TRBV3-1 (or the pseudogene TRBV3-2) and TRBJ1-6; possibly TRBD1 for D (5 bases). From germline, CDR1 is LGHDT and CDR2 YNNKEL (reference sequence). Trimming removed 8 bases at V and 3 bases at J, with 14 bases between. This CDR3 is built from 15 residues.

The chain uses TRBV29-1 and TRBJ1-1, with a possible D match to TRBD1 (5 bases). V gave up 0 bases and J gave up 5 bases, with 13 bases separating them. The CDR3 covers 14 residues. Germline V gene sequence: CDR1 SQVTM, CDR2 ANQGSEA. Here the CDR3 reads CSVEDGAWTTEAFF. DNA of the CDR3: TGCAGCGTTGAAGATGGAGCGTGGACAACTGAAGCTTTCTTT.

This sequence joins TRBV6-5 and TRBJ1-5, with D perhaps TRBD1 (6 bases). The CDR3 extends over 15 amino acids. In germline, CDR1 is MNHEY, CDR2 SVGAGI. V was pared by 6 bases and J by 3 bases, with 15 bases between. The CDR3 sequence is CASRKDRGHNQPQHF. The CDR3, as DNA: TGTGCCAGCAGAAAGGACAGAGGGCACAATCAGCCCCAGCATTTT.

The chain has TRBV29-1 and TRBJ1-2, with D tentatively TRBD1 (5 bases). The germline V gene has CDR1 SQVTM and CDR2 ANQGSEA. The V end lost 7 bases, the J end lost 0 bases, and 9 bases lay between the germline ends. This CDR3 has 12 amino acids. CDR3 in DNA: TGCAGCGCGACAGCCACTAACTATGGCTACACCTTC. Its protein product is CSATATNYGYTF.

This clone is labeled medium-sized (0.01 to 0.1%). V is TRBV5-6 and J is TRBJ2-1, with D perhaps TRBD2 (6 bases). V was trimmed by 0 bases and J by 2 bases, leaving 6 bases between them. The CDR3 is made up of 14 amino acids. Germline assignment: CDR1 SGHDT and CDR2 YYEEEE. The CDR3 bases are TGTGCCAGCAGCTTGGGACTAGCCTACAATGAGCAGTTCTTC. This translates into CASSLGLAYNEQFF.

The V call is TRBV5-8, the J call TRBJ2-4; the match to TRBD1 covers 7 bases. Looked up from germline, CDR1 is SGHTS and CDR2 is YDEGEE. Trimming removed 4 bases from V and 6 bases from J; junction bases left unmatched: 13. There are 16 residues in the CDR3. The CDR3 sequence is CASSAKTGFRTNIQYF. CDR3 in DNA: TGTGCCAGCAGCGCCAAGACAGGGTTCCGGACAAACATTCAGTACTTC.

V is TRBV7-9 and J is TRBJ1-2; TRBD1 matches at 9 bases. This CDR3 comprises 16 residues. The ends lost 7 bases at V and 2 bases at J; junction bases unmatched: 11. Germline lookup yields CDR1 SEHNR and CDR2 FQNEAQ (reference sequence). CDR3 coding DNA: TGTGCCAGCACCTATTCCGTCGGACAGGGGAACTATGGCTACACCTTC. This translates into CASTYSVGQGNYGYTF.

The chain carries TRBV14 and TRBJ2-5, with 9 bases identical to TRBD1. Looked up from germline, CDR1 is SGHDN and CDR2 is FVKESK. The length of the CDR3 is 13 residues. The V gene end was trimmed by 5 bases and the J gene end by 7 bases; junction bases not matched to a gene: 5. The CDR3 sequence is CASSSRTGATQYF. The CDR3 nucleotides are TGTGCCAGCAGCTCGCGGACAGGGGCGACCCAGTACTTC.

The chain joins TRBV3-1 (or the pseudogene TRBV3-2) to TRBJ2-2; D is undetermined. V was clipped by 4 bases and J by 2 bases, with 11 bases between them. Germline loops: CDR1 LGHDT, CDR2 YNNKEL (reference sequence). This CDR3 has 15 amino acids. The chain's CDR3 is CASSRSTGNTGELFF. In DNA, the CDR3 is TGTGCCAGCAGCCGTTCGACGGGTAACACCGGGGAGCTGTTTTTT.

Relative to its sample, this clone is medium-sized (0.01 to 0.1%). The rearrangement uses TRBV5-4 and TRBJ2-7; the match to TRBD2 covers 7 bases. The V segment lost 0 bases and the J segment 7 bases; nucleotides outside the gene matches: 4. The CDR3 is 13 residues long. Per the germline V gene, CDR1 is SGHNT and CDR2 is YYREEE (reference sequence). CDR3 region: CASSLVGAGEQYF. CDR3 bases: TGTGCCAGCAGCTTGGTCGGAGCGGGGGAGCAGTACTTC.

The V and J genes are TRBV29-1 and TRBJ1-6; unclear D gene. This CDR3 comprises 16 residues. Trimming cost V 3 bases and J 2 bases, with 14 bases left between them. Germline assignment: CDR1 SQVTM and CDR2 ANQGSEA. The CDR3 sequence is CSVEAVGDPYNSPLHF. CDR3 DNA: TGCAGCGTTGAGGCAGTGGGAGATCCCTATAATTCACCCCTCCACTTT.

CDR3 nucleotide sequence: TGTGCCAGCAGCTTAAGTACAGGGAGAGGCTCCTACGAGCAGTACTTC. Residues: CASSLSTGRGSYEQYF. The rearrangement links TRBV7-2 to TRBJ2-7; perhaps TRBD1 as D (6 bases). Germline V gene lookup returns CDR1 SGHTA and CDR2 FQGNSA. CDR3 size: 16 residues. V was clipped by 2 bases and J by 0 bases, with 14 bases between them. Full variable domain (remainder filled in from reference TRBV7-2 and TRBJ2-7): GAGVSQSPSNKVTEKGKDVELRCDPISGHTALYWYRQSLGQGLEFLIYFQGNSAPDKSGLPSDRFSAERTGGSVSTLTIQRTQQEDSAVYLCASSLSTGRGSYEQYFGPGTRLTVT.

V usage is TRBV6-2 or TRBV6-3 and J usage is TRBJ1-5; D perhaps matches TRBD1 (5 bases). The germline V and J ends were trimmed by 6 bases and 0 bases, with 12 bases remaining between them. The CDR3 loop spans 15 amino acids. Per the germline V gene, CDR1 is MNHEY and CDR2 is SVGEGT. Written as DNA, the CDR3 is TGTGCCAGCAGCCTCACAAGGGGTAGCAATCAGCCCCAGCATTTT. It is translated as CASSLTRGSNQPQHF.

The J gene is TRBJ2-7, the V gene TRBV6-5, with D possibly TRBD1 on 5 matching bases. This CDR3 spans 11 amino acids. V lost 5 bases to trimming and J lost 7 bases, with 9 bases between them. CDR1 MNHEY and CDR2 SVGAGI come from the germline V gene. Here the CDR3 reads CASSNRQEQYF. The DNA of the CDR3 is TGTGCCAGCAGTAACCGACAGGAGCAGTACTTC.

CDR3 DNA: TGTGCCAGCAGCCCCGGGACAGGGAGGGAGACCCAGTACTTC. Translated: CASSPGTGRETQYF. The V and J genes are TRBV7-8 and TRBJ2-5; 9 bases are shared with TRBD1. The CDR3 runs to 14 residues. J was trimmed by 5 bases and V by 5 bases; bases with no gene match: 6. The germline CDR1 and CDR2 sequences are SGHVS and FQNEAQ. Based on the CDR3 plus reference TRBV7-8 and TRBJ2-5, the full variable domain is GAGVSQSPRYKVAKRGQDVALRCDPISGHVSLFWYQQALGQGPEFLTYFQNEAQLDKSGLPSDRFFAERPEGSVSTLKIQRTQQEDSAVYLCASSPGTGRETQYFGPGTRLLVL.

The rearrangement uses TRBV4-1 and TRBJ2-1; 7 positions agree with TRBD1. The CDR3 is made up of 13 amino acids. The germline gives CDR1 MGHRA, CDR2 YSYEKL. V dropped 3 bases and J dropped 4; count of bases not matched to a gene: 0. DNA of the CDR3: TGCGCCAGCAGCCAGGGACAGTACAATGAGCAGTTCTTC. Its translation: CASSQGQYNEQFF.

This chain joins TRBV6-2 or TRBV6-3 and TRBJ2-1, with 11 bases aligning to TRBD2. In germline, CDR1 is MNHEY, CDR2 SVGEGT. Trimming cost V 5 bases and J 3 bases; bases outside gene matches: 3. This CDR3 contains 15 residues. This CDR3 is CASSRLAGNYNEQFF. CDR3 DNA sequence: TGTGCCAGCAGTAGACTAGCGGGGAACTACAATGAGCAGTTCTTC.

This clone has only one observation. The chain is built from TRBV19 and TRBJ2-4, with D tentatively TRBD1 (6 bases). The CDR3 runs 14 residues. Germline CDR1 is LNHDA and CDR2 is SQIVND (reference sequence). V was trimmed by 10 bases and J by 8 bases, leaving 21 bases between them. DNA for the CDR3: TGTGCCACCCAGGACAGAATGATGGGGGACATTCAGTACTTC. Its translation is CATQDRMMGDIQYF.